This entry lists 8 T cell receptor beta chains sequenced from one sample in a study of regulatory T cells in long-lasting Graves disease. Time point defined: newly diagnosed GD, antithyroid drugs for less than 3 months. After RNA was extracted from PBMCs, the TCR library was made from it. CDR3-region Arm-PCR and iRepertoire HTBI primers produced the TCR beta libraries. MiXCR was run by TCRdb on the multiplex PCR reads, yielding one entry per CDR3 protein. Among approximately 300,000 distinct CDR3 sequences, roughly 18% were seen once, and the ten largest hold around 36%. The starting material was peripheral blood mononuclear cells (PBMCs), obtained at new diagnosis, from a patient treated with antithyroid drugs. The receptors shown here come from a female donor with Graves disease.

The rearrangement joins TRBV7-9 to TRBJ2-3; no clear D. The germline CDR1 and CDR2 sequences are SEHNR and FQNEAQ (reference sequence). This CDR3 comprises 14 residues. V lost 5 bases and J lost 2, with 11 bases in between. The CDR3 nucleotides are TGTGCCAGCAGCCAATCTGGGGACACAGATACGCAGTATTTT. This encodes CASSQSGDTDTQYF.

Note on this clonotype: Since a far larger clone is one base different, this is likely a read error. This chain connects TRBV11-3 to TRBJ2-3; 12 bases are shared with TRBD1. The CDR3 extends over 17 amino acids. The trim removed 9 bases at V and 6 bases at J, leaving 16 bases unmatched. Germline CDR1 and CDR2: SGHNT and YENEEA. DNA for the CDR3: TGTGCCAGGAGCCGTTACCGGGACAGGGGGCTTTCGGATACGCAGTATTTT. Translating it yields CARSRYRDRGLSDTQYF.

This clonotype was recorded at least ten times. The chain recombines TRBV27 with TRBJ1-6; TRBD1 aligns across 7 bases. The CDR3 covers 16 residues. CDR1 is MNHEY and CDR2 is SMNVEV in the germline V gene (reference sequence). Trimming at V came to 6 bases and at J to 4 bases, leaving 9 bases not matched to a gene. The CDR3 is CASRNRGMGYNSPLHF. CDR3 bases: TGTGCCAGCAGAAACAGGGGAATGGGATATAATTCACCCCTCCACTTT.

This clonotype was found many times. This rearrangement joins TRBV6-1 to TRBJ2-3, with TRBD1 matching 10 bases. Looked up from germline, CDR1 is MNHNS and CDR2 is SASEGT. The CDR3 is 16 residues long. V shed 5 bases and J 6 bases; nucleotides not matched to a gene: 11. CDR3 in DNA: TGTGCCAGCAGTCCCTGGGCGACAGGGGGCTTGGATACGCAGTATTTT. It is translated as CASSPWATGGLDTQYF.

This clonotype was seen repeatedly, ten times or more. The chain links TRBV7-8 to TRBJ2-5; D ambiguous. The germline V gene encodes CDR1 SGHVS and CDR2 FQNEAQ. CDR3 length: 15 residues. V was trimmed by 0 bases and J by 0 bases, leaving 8 bases between them. The DNA of the CDR3 is TGTGCCAGCAGCTTAGCACGCACACACCAAGAGACCCAGTACTTC. Encoded protein: CASSLARTHQETQYF.

The sample holds many counts of this clonotype. The chain employs TRBV24-1 and TRBJ2-5; 9 nucleotides line up with TRBD1. There are 15 residues in the CDR3. V lost 3 bases to trimming and J lost 5 bases; unmatched junction nucleotides: 6. Germline values: CDR1 KGHDR, CDR2 SFDVKD. DNA for the CDR3: TGTGCCACCAGTGATCCTACAGGGGGCGGTGAGACCCAGTACTTC. Translated: CATSDPTGGGETQYF.

This clonotype was observed once. This likely came from a read error, as a far larger clone is one base away. The chain combines TRBV2 with TRBJ2-1; a weak D match, TRBD1 (6 bases). The germline V and J ends were trimmed by 10 bases and 13 bases, with 26 bases remaining between them. The CDR3 is 14 residues long. Per germline, CDR1 SNHLY and CDR2 FYNNEI. This CDR3 reads CAIRNRERQETQFF. The CDR3 region has the DNA TGTGCCATAAGAAACAGGGAGAGACAAGAGACCCAGTTCTTC.

The chain couples TRBV5-1 to TRBJ2-5, with 9 bases aligning to TRBD1. With the DNA end fitting TRBJ2-1 better, the J assignment may be wrong. CDR3 length equals 14 residues. Germline V gene sequence: CDR1 SGHRS, CDR2 YFSETQ. CDR3 bases: TGCGCCAGCGGTCTGGGGACAGGGTCCTACGAGCAGTTCTTC. This gives the protein CASGLGTGSYEQFF.